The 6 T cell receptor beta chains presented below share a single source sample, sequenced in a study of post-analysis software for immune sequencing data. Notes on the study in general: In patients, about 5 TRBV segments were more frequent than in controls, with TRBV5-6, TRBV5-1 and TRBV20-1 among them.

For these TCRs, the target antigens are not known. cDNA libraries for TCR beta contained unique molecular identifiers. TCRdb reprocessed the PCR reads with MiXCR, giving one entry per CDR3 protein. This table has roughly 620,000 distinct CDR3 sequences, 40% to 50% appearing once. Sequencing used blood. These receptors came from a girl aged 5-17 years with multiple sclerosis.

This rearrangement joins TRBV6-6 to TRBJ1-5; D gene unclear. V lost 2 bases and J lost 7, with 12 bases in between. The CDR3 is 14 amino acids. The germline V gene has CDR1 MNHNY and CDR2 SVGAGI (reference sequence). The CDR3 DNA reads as TGTGCCAGCAGTTACACCCTTAGAAACCAGCCCCAGCATTTT. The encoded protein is CASSYTLRNQPQHF.

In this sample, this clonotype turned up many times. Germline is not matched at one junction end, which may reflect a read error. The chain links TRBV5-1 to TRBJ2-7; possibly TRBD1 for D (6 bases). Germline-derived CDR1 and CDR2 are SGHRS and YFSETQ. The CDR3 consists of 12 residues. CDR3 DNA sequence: TGTGCCAGCAGCCAGGACAGTTACGAGCAGTACTTC. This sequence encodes CASSQDSYEQYF. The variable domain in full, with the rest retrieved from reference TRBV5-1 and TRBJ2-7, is KAGVTQTPRYLIKTRGQQVTLSCSPISGHRSVSWYQQTPGQGLQFLFEYFSETQRNKGNFPGRFSGRQFSNSRSEMNVSTLELGDSALYLCASSQDSYEQYFGPGTRLTVT.

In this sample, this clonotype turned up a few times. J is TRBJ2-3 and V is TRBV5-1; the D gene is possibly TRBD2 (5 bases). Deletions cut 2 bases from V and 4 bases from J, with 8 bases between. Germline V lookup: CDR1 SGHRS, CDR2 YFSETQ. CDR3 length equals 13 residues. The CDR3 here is CASSFTEADTQYF. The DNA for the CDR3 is TGCGCCAGCAGCTTCACGGAGGCAGATACGCAGTATTTT.

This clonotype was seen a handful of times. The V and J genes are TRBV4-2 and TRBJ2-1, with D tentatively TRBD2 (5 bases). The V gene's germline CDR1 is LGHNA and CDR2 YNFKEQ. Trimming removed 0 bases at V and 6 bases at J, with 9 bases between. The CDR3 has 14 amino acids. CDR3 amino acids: CASSQESGSNEQFF. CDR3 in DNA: TGTGCCAGCAGCCAAGAATCGGGGAGCAATGAGCAGTTCTTC.

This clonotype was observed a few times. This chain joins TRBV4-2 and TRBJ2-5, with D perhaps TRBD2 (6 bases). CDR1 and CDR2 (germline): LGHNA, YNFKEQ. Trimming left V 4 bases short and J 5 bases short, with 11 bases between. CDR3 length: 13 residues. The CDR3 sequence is CASSPGRRETQYF. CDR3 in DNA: TGTGCCAGCAGCCCTGGGAGGAGGGAGACCCAGTACTTC.

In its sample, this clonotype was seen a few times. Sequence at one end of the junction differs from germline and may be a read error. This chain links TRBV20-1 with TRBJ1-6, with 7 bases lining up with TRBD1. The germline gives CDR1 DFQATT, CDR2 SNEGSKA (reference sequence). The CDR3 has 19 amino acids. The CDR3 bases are TGCAGTGCTAGAGATGGGGACAGAGATCTAAGCTCCTATAATTCACTCCTCCACTTT. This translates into CSARDGDRDLSSYNSLLHF.